These 17 T cell receptor beta chains share one sample of origin, sequenced in a study of T cells in Graves' hyperthyroidism and ophthalmopathy. RNA transcripts provided the source from which TCR beta CDR3 regions were amplified. HTBI primers were employed in a first-round RT-PCR of the TCR CDR3. Via MiXCR, TCRdb re-called the multiplex PCR reads, giving one row per CDR3 protein. The sample has roughly 500,000 distinct CDR3 sequences, less than 25% seen once. Sequences were obtained from blood. The receptors shown here come from a woman aged 25 to 39 with Graves' ophthalmopathy.

The CDR3 DNA sequence: TGTGCCAGCAGCCAACACACTGAAGCTTTCTTT. This codes for CASSQHTEAFF. This chain uses TRBV3-1 with TRBJ1-1; D remains ambiguous. Trimming left V 2 bases short and J 3 bases short, with 1 base between. Germline V gene lookup returns CDR1 LGHDT and CDR2 YNNKEL (reference sequence). CDR3 length: 11 residues.

This clonotype was seen many times. The chain is built from TRBV6-1 and TRBJ1-5, with a possible D match to TRBD1 (5 bases). Trimming pared 6 bases from V and 0 bases from J, leaving 6 bases between. CDR3 length: 13 residues. Germline CDR1 MNHNS, CDR2 SASEGT. The CDR3: CASSRVSNQPQHF. CDR3 nucleotide sequence: TGTGCCAGCAGCAGGGTTAGCAATCAGCCCCAGCATTTT.

This clonotype was recorded at least ten times. The chain uses TRBV2 and TRBJ1-1, with unresolved D. Trimming left V 8 bases short and J 2 bases short, with 15 bases between. Germline-derived CDR1 and CDR2 are SNHLY and FYNNEI. CDR3 size: 14 residues. CDR3 bases: TGTGCCAGCTATTACGGGGATATAAACACTGAAGCTTTCTTT. Its protein product is CASYYGDINTEAFF.

This clonotype has more than one count but fewer than ten. V usage is TRBV12-3 or TRBV12-4 and J usage is TRBJ2-7; 9 nucleotides line up with TRBD1. Trimming at V came to 4 bases and at J to 3 bases, leaving 7 bases not matched to a gene. The CDR3 extends over 15 amino acids. Written as DNA, the CDR3 is TGTGCCAGCAGTTCACGGGACAGGGCTAACTACGAGCAGTACTTC. This codes for CASSSRDRANYEQYF.

At least ten counts were recorded for this clonotype. This rearrangement joins TRBV7-2 to TRBJ2-7, with 7 bases lining up with TRBD1. CDR3 length: 15 amino acids. With 5 bases clipped from V and 2 bases from J, the junction kept 9 bases outside the gene matches. CDR1 is SGHTA, CDR2 FQGNSA, per germline. The CDR3 region has the DNA TGTGCCAGCAGCCGAGATGGACAGGTGACCTACGAGCAGTACTTC. Translating gives CASSRDGQVTYEQYF.

In this sample, this clonotype turned up a few times. The rearrangement links TRBV28 to TRBJ2-7, with D perhaps TRBD2 (5 bases). CDR1 is MDHEN and CDR2 is SYDVKM in the germline V gene. The V and J ends lost 6 bases and 4 bases respectively, with 19 bases between them. The CDR3 runs 15 residues. CDR3 residues: CASRHIQDWAYEQYF. The CDR3, as DNA: TGTGCCAGCAGACACATCCAGGACTGGGCATACGAGCAGTACTTC.

This clonotype was observed a handful of times. The chain couples TRBV27 to TRBJ1-1; D is possibly TRBD1 (6 bases). Germline values: CDR1 MNHEY, CDR2 SMNVEV (reference sequence). This CDR3 is built from 13 residues. Deletions cut 5 bases from V and 4 bases from J, with 11 bases between. Written as DNA, the CDR3 is TGTGCCAGCAGTCTAGGGACACTCACTGAAGCTTTCTTT. Translating it yields CASSLGTLTEAFF.

At least ten counts were recorded for this clonotype. CDR3 nucleotides: TGTGCCAGCAGTTTTTCTAGTTTTATGTCGGGGTATGGCGGGGAGCTGTTTTTT. This sequence encodes CASSFSSFMSGYGGELFF. The rearrangement links TRBV12-3 or TRBV12-4 to TRBJ2-2; D perhaps matches TRBD2 (5 bases). V was pared by 3 bases and J by 7 bases, with 24 bases between. The length of the CDR3 is 18 residues.

This clonotype was observed at least ten times. The rearrangement links TRBV6-4 to TRBJ2-7; D gene ambiguous. Germline V lookup: CDR1 MRHNA, CDR2 SNTAGT. This CDR3 has 17 residues. V gave up 2 bases and J gave up 9 bases, with 26 bases separating them. CDR3 coding DNA: TGTGCCAGCAGTGACACTTGGGGTGGCGGACCAGGAGTTTGGCAGTACTTC. Its protein product is CASSDTWGGGPGVWQYF.

The sample holds many counts of this clonotype. V usage is TRBV29-1 and J usage is TRBJ1-2; tentative D call: TRBD1 (5 bases). The CDR3 covers 13 residues. Germline V gene data show CDR1 as SQVTM and CDR2 as ANQGSEA. The V gene lost 4 bases and the J gene lost 8 bases, with 17 bases spanning the gap. CDR3 bases: TGCAGCGTTGGGGACCCTCGAGATCAAGGCTACACCTTC. Its translation: CSVGDPRDQGYTF.

This clonotype was counted many times. The genes are TRBV29-1 and TRBJ1-1; 10 bases map to TRBD1. Unmatched junction bases numbered 2, after V lost 6 bases and J lost 4 bases. Germline V CDR1 and CDR2: SQVTM, ANQGSEA. The CDR3 has 12 residues. The CDR3, as DNA: TGCAGCGTCGGGACAGGGGTCACTGAAGCTTTCTTT. Translation gives CSVGTGVTEAFF.

The chain is built from TRBV19 and TRBJ1-1; no clear D. V was pared by 7 bases and J by 1 base, with 13 bases between. Germline V gene lookup returns CDR1 LNHDA and CDR2 SQIVND (reference sequence). The CDR3 has 14 amino acids. The chain's CDR3 is CASTSIQSNTEAFF. Here the CDR3 DNA reads TGTGCCAGTACCTCGATCCAGTCGAACACTGAAGCTTTCTTT.

This clonotype was counted between two and nine times. The chain joins TRBV19 to TRBJ1-5, with D uncertain. The V gene's germline CDR1 is LNHDA and CDR2 SQIVND (reference sequence). Trimming shortened V by 3 bases and J by 3 bases, and 6 bases separated the two germline ends. The CDR3 extends over 13 amino acids. The CDR3 DNA is TGTGCCAGTAGTATCCACCACAATCAGCCCCAGCATTTT. This translates into CASSIHHNQPQHF.

This chain links TRBV28 with TRBJ2-4; the D gene is possibly TRBD2 (5 bases). This CDR3 is 14 amino acids long. The V end was cut by 7 bases, the J end by 2 bases, with 12 bases between. The V gene's germline CDR1 is MDHEN and CDR2 SYDVKM. The CDR3 here is CASIDSVTKNIQYF. In nucleotides, the CDR3 is TGTGCCAGCATTGATAGCGTGACCAAAAACATTCAGTACTTC.

The gene calls are TRBV11-2 and TRBJ1-6, with D unclear. V lost 1 base, J lost 16 bases, and 17 bases lay in between. Germline CDR1 reads SGHAT; CDR2 reads FQNNGV. The CDR3 sequence is 14 residues long. CDR3 residues: CASSLVRSADVLHF. In DNA form, the CDR3 reads TGTGCCAGCAGCTTAGTTAGAAGTGCCGACGTTCTCCACTTT.

This clonotype was detected ten times or more. V is TRBV12-3 or TRBV12-4 and J is TRBJ2-7; 9 bases map to TRBD1. The CDR3 consists of 15 residues. V was clipped by 6 bases and J by 3 bases; unmatched bases: 9. For the CDR3, the DNA is TGTGCCAGCAGGCGAGGGACAGGGACTCTCTACGAGCAGTACTTC. Its translation is CASRRGTGTLYEQYF.

The chain uses TRBV6-5 and TRBJ1-1; D not resolved. This CDR3 comprises 14 residues. The V end was cut by 6 bases, the J end by 2 bases, with 13 bases between. Germline loops: CDR1 MNHEY, CDR2 SVGAGI. CDR3 sequence (DNA): TGTGCCAGCAGCCACCTCGGGAGTAACACTGAAGCTTTCTTT. Translation gives CASSHLGSNTEAFF.